A single sample is the source of the 20 T cell receptor beta chains below, sequenced in a study of human versus mouse CDR3 diversity and MHC coevolution. Generated by immunoSEQ multiplex PCR, the TCRdb table keeps only in-frame clones and is missing some. The table shows 86,000 or so clones, with just over 90% occurring only once. Sequencing was done on a sample of naive CD4+ T cells from blood. This sample's subset: CD45RO-negative CD62L-positive naive CD4 T cells. The source is a person aged 30-69 years in good health.

The genes are TRBV19 and TRBJ2-3, with a weak D call TRBD2 (5 bases). Germline values: CDR1 LNHDA, CDR2 SQIVND (reference sequence). CDR3 length: 14 residues. V was shortened by 5 bases and J by 1 base, with 10 bases between the two germline ends. In DNA form, the CDR3 reads TGTGCCAGTAGTCCCCGGACTGGCACAGATACGCAGTATTTT. Translation gives CASSPRTGTDTQYF.

The chain carries TRBV7-9 and TRBJ2-5, with 13 bases lining up with TRBD2. CDR3 length: 18 amino acids. V trimming: 1 base; J trimming: 5 bases; junction bases outside the gene matches: 10. CDR1 is SEHNR, CDR2 FQNEAQ, per germline (reference sequence). The CDR3 protein is CASSLGTSGRANMETQYF. The DNA for the CDR3 is TGTGCCAGCAGCTTAGGGACTAGCGGGAGAGCAAACATGGAGACCCAGTACTTC.

The CDR3 loop reads CASSQDARGQEKLFF. The CDR3 DNA sequence: TGCGCCAGCAGCCAAGATGCGAGGGGGCAAGAAAAACTGTTTTTT. The genes are TRBV4-3 and TRBJ1-4; 7 nucleotides match TRBD1. CDR1 is LGHNA and CDR2 is YSLEER in the germline V gene. J gave up 8 bases and V 0 bases, and 6 bases lay outside the gene matches. This CDR3 has 15 amino acids.

This rearrangement joins TRBV9 to TRBJ2-5; TRBD2 agrees at 10 bases. The CDR3 totals 16 residues. From germline, CDR1 is SGDLS and CDR2 YYNGEE. After removal of 2 bases from V and 5 bases from J, the junction contained 9 bases not matched to a gene. The CDR3 here is CASSVGSGGRGETQYF. The CDR3 DNA sequence: TGTGCCAGCAGCGTGGGTAGCGGGGGGCGGGGTGAGACCCAGTACTTC.

The chain links TRBV18 to TRBJ2-7, with D tentatively TRBD1 (6 bases). CDR3 length equals 15 residues. The germline gives CDR1 KGHSH, CDR2 LQKENI. Deletions cut 6 bases from V and 5 bases from J, with 20 bases between. The CDR3 is CASSSVRDKGDEQYF. The CDR3 DNA follows: TGTGCCAGCTCCTCAGTCAGGGACAAGGGGGACGAGCAGTACTTC.

The chain has TRBV5-4 and TRBJ2-2; possible D gene TRBD2, 7 bases. Germline CDR1 reads SGHNT; CDR2 reads YYREEE (reference sequence). V lost 0 bases and J 0 bases, leaving 12 bases between the germline ends. The CDR3 sequence is 17 residues long. CDR3 loop: CASSLAGGGANTGELFF. For the CDR3, the DNA is TGTGCCAGCAGCTTGGCCGGAGGGGGGGCGAACACCGGGGAGCTGTTTTTT.

CDR3 region: CASSVRQTTYEKLFF. CDR3 coding DNA: TGTGCCAGTAGTGTTCGCCAGACTACTTATGAAAAACTGTTTTTT. The chain is built from TRBV19 and TRBJ1-4; D is unclear. V lost 5 bases and J 6 bases, leaving 16 bases between the germline ends. CDR3 length equals 15 residues. Germline lookup yields CDR1 LNHDA and CDR2 SQIVND (reference sequence).

V gene TRBV30 combines with J gene TRBJ2-6; D is undetermined. This CDR3 is 14 amino acids long. The germline V gene encodes CDR1 GTSNPN and CDR2 SVGIG (reference sequence). Trimming took 7 bases from V and 1 from J, leaving 11 bases between them. The CDR3 loop is CASPRMSGANVLTF. The CDR3 coding sequence is TGTGCCTCCCCGCGTATGTCTGGGGCCAACGTCCTGACTTTC.

The chain joins TRBV28 to TRBJ2-2; 7 bases agree with TRBD1. Looked up from germline, CDR1 is MDHEN and CDR2 is SYDVKM. After removal of 2 bases from V and 4 bases from J, the junction contained 4 bases not matched to a gene. The CDR3 loop spans 15 amino acids. The CDR3 DNA follows: TGTGCCAGCAGTTTACTCCCAGGGGGCACCGGGGAGCTGTTTTTT. Protein: CASSLLPGGTGELFF.

V usage is TRBV6-5 and J usage is TRBJ2-7; tentative D call: TRBD1 (5 bases). CDR1 is MNHEY and CDR2 is SVGAGI in the germline V gene. The CDR3 totals 13 residues. Trimming pared 6 bases from V and 3 bases from J, leaving 12 bases between. The CDR3 spells CASSNRQYYEQYF. The CDR3 nucleotides read TGTGCCAGCAGCAATAGACAGTACTACGAGCAGTACTTC.

This chain links TRBV15 with TRBJ1-5; D may be TRBD1 (5 bases). The CDR3 is made up of 17 amino acids. The V end was cut by 2 bases, the J end by 2 bases, with 16 bases between. CDR1 is LNHNV and CDR2 is YYDKDF in the germline V gene (reference sequence). The CDR3 DNA reads TGTGCCACCAGCAGAAATGGCCTCGGGGGTGGCAATCAGCCCCAGCATTTT. This gives the protein CATSRNGLGGGNQPQHF.

This chain joins TRBV19 and TRBJ1-2, with 7 bases lining up with TRBD1. The CDR3 runs to 14 residues. CDR1 is LNHDA, CDR2 SQIVND, per germline (reference sequence). The junction had 9 bases not matched to a gene; V was cut back by 5 bases and J by 6 bases. CDR3 DNA sequence: TGTGCCAGTAGTGCGACGACAGGGCTACATGGCTACACCTTC. Its protein product is CASSATTGLHGYTF.

The chain has TRBV13 and TRBJ1-2, with 8 bases lining up with TRBD1. This CDR3 is built from 16 residues. With V trimmed by 2 bases and J by 4 bases, 9 bases remained unmatched. Germline V gene data show CDR1 as PRHDT and CDR2 as FYEKMQ (reference sequence). In nucleotides, the CDR3 is TGTGCCAGCAGCTTATTAGGGGGGACAGGCGTCTATGGCTACACCTTC. Its translation is CASSLLGGTGVYGYTF.

The genes are TRBV6-1 and TRBJ1-4; TRBD1 might be the D (5 bases). CDR1 MNHNS and CDR2 SASEGT come from the germline V gene. The ends were cut back, 4 bases at V and 8 bases at J, with 11 bases in the middle. The CDR3 is 13 residues long. As DNA, the CDR3 is TGTGCCAGCAGTGGAGGACAAGCCGAAAAACTGTTTTTT. Its protein is CASSGGQAEKLFF.

The genes are TRBV27 and TRBJ2-1; TRBD1 might be the D (6 bases). This CDR3 region has 18 residues. V dropped 0 bases and J dropped 1 base, with 16 bases sitting between them. In germline, CDR1 is MNHEY, CDR2 SMNVEV (reference sequence). CDR3 bases: TGTGCCAGCAGTTTATCTCGGGCAGGGGTTAAGTCCTACAATGAGCAGTTCTTC. Its translation is CASSLSRAGVKSYNEQFF.

The V call is TRBV30, the J call TRBJ2-7, with 8 bases matching TRBD1. Germline V gives CDR1 GTSNPN, CDR2 SVGIG (reference sequence). This CDR3 has 12 residues. The V and J ends lost 8 bases and 1 base, in that order; junction bases with no gene match: 4. The CDR3 sequence: CAGGTGSYEQYF. In DNA form, the CDR3 reads TGTGCCGGGGGGACAGGATCCTACGAGCAGTACTTC.

The chain joins TRBV9 to TRBJ2-7, with 8 positions matching TRBD2. The CDR3 is made up of 19 amino acids. V trimming: 1 base; J trimming: 2 bases; junction bases outside the gene matches: 17. The germline V gene has CDR1 SGDLS and CDR2 YYNGEE. CDR3 residues: CASSVSIGGGQGHPYEQYF. CDR3 sequence (DNA): TGTGCCAGCAGCGTATCAATCGGGGGGGGGCAGGGACATCCCTACGAGCAGTACTTC.

The chain carries TRBV30 and TRBJ1-1; TRBD1 might be the D (6 bases). V gave up 3 bases and J gave up 4 bases, with 21 bases separating them. The germline gives CDR1 GTSNPN, CDR2 SVGIG (reference sequence). The length of the CDR3 is 16 residues. Written as DNA, the CDR3 is TGTGCCTGGAGCCACAAACCCGGGGCAGGGGCCACTGAAGCTTTCTTT. Translated, it gives CAWSHKPGAGATEAFF. The full variable domain, in which reference TRBV30 and TRBJ1-1 provide the parts outside the CDR3, is SQTIHQWPATLVQPVGSPLSLECTVEGTSNPNLYWYRQAAGRGLQLLFYSVGIGQISSEVPQNLSASRPQDRQFILSSKKLLLSDSGFYLCAWSHKPGAGATEAFFGQGTRLTVV.

V gene TRBV5-1 combines with J gene TRBJ1-6; D perhaps matches TRBD1 (5 bases). This CDR3 comprises 15 residues. The germline V gene has CDR1 SGHRS and CDR2 YFSETQ. V was trimmed by 4 bases and J by 10 bases, leaving 18 bases between them. The CDR3: CASSQEQGSRSPLHF. The CDR3 DNA reads as TGCGCCAGCAGCCAGGAGCAGGGAAGTCGATCACCCCTCCACTTT.

The DNA for the CDR3 is TGTGCCAGCAGCTTGGCAGCGGCCCCGAACACTGAAGCTTTCTTT. Its translation: CASSLAAAPNTEAFF. The V call is TRBV5-5, the J call TRBJ1-1; no definite D call. The CDR3 is 15 amino acids. V lost 0 bases to trimming and J lost 1 base, with 10 bases between them. Per germline, CDR1 SGHKS and CDR2 YYEKEE (reference sequence).